A single sample is the source of the 11 T cell receptor beta chains below, sequenced in a study of cytomegalovirus exposure and HLA in healthy donors. The PCR contained 60 Vbeta and 13 Jbeta primers. TCRdb keeps only in-frame clones here, not all; method: immunoSEQ multiplex PCR. Altogether under 200,000 clones are present, 73% being singletons, with the ten largest covering approximately 5.1%. Material for sequencing was PBMCs. The receptors were gathered from a woman aged 18-29 years in good health and CMV-seropositive.

The genes are TRBV4-2 and TRBJ2-3, with D possibly being TRBD2 (6 bases). Germline CDR1 reads LGHNA; CDR2 reads YNFKEQ. This CDR3 region has 20 residues. V gave up 2 bases and J gave up 0 bases, with 24 bases separating them. The CDR3 here is CASSQSFTGHTEGSTDTQYF. CDR3 in DNA: TGTGCCAGCAGCCAAAGTTTTACAGGTCACACGGAGGGTAGCACAGATACGCAGTATTTT.

This chain connects TRBV7-3 to TRBJ2-5; 12 nucleotides match TRBD2. CDR1 is SGHTA, CDR2 FQGTGA, per germline. This CDR3 comprises 15 residues. The V gene end was trimmed by 4 bases and the J gene end by 5 bases; junction bases not matched to a gene: 5. CDR3 amino acids: CASSSTSGGGETQYF. DNA for the CDR3: TGTGCCAGCAGCTCGACTAGCGGGGGAGGGGAGACCCAGTACTTC.

The chain couples TRBV15 to TRBJ1-4; D gene unclear. Deletions cut 0 bases from V and 11 bases from J, with 22 bases between. Germline V gene lookup returns CDR1 LNHNV and CDR2 YYDKDF (reference sequence). This CDR3 region has 17 residues. The CDR3 loop is CATSRDLEEPGGGKLFF. The CDR3 bases are TGTGCCACCAGCAGAGATTTAGAGGAGCCAGGCGGAGGGAAACTGTTTTTT.

The sample holds a few counts of this clone. This sequence joins TRBV4-2 and TRBJ2-3; TRBD2 might be the D (5 bases). CDR3 length: 15 amino acids. Germline CDR1 is LGHNA and CDR2 is YNFKEQ. Trimming left V 0 bases short and J 5 bases short, with 12 bases between. The CDR3: CASSQEALAGDTQYF. CDR3 bases: TGTGCCAGCAGCCAAGAGGCCCTAGCAGGAGATACGCAGTATTTT.

The V gene is TRBV15, the J gene TRBJ2-2, with TRBD2 as a possible D gene (6 bases). CDR3 length: 15 amino acids. Germline V CDR1 and CDR2: LNHNV, YYDKDF (reference sequence). Trimming pared 3 bases from V and 5 bases from J, leaving 13 bases between. The CDR3 region is CATSSTGEGTGELFF. In DNA form, the CDR3 reads TGTGCCACCAGCAGCACGGGGGAAGGGACCGGGGAGCTGTTTTTT.

This sequence joins TRBV28 and TRBJ2-5; 12 bases fit TRBD2. The end of the DNA is better explained by TRBJ2-7, so the J call may be wrong. Germline V gene sequence: CDR1 MDHEN, CDR2 SYDVKM. The CDR3 consists of 15 residues. CDR3 residues: CASRHLAGGFYEQYF. For the CDR3, the DNA is TGTGCCAGCAGACATCTAGCGGGGGGGTTCTACGAGCAGTACTTC.

J is TRBJ2-2 and V is TRBV14; 12 bases are a match to TRBD2. V lost 2 bases to trimming and J lost 5 bases; unmatched junction nucleotides: 6. CDR1 and CDR2 (germline): SGHDN, FVKESK. This CDR3 is 17 amino acids long. As DNA, the CDR3 is TGTGCCAGCAGCCAACTAGCGGGGGGGCCTAGGACCGGGGAGCTGTTTTTT. Protein: CASSQLAGGPRTGELFF.

The chain links TRBV6-5 to TRBJ2-1; 12 bases are a match to TRBD2. V lost 2 bases and J lost 10; bases outside the gene matches: 9. Germline V gene sequence: CDR1 MNHEY, CDR2 SVGAGI. This CDR3 spans 16 amino acids. The CDR3 DNA sequence: TGTGCCAGCAGTTACGCACCGGGACTAGCGGGCGGCGAGCAGTTCTTC. Translation: CASSYAPGLAGGEQFF.

The chain uses TRBV5-5 and TRBJ2-7; D gene ambiguous. Germline CDR1 reads SGHKS; CDR2 reads YYEKEE (reference sequence). V dropped 1 base and J dropped 7 bases, with 15 bases sitting between them. The length of the CDR3 is 14 residues. As DNA, the CDR3 is TGTGCCAGCAGCTTGACGAGATATCCTGAGGAGCAGTACTTC. Translated, it gives CASSLTRYPEEQYF.

This chain joins TRBV2 and TRBJ1-2; 9 bases are shared with TRBD1. The CDR3 has 14 amino acids. Germline V gene lookup returns CDR1 SNHLY and CDR2 FYNNEI. Losses at the gene ends were 8 bases for V and 1 base for J; bases not matched to a gene: 5. CDR3 DNA sequence: TGTGCCAGCGGACAGGGGCGAAGTAACTATGGCTACACCTTC. As protein: CASGQGRSNYGYTF.

This clone was seen only a few times. V is TRBV9 and J is TRBJ1-1; D not certain. Germline values: CDR1 SGDLS, CDR2 YYNGEE. V lost 0 bases to trimming and J lost 6 bases, with 6 bases between them. The CDR3 covers 12 residues. The CDR3 loop is CASSVGGAEAFF. The CDR3 DNA reads TGTGCCAGCAGCGTAGGGGGAGCTGAAGCTTTCTTT.